This T cell receptor (beta chain) was sequenced in a study of identical twins. TCRdb itself ran the 5' RACE reads through MiXCR, one entry per CDR3 protein. The sample lists 450,000 or so distinct CDR3 sequences; more than 13% were seen once. This clonotype showed up just a few times. Its antigen remains unidentified. Findings of the study overall: Models predicted too little out-of-frame TCR alpha sharing in monozygotic twins.

These data also formed part of another study, on yellow fever vaccine responses in identical twins.

The sequencing sample was made of CD4+ T cells sorted from blood. The sequence derives from a woman younger than 35 in good health.

Written as DNA, the CDR3 is TGTGCCTGGAGCCTCGATAGCGGAACCTACGAGCAGTACTTC. Translated: CAWSLDSGTYEQYF. V gene TRBV30 combines with J gene TRBJ2-7, with a possible D match to TRBD2 (6 bases). The CDR3 is made up of 14 amino acids. Trimming removed 3 bases at V and 2 bases at J, with 14 bases between. CDR1 is GTSNPN, CDR2 SVGIG, per germline (reference sequence).